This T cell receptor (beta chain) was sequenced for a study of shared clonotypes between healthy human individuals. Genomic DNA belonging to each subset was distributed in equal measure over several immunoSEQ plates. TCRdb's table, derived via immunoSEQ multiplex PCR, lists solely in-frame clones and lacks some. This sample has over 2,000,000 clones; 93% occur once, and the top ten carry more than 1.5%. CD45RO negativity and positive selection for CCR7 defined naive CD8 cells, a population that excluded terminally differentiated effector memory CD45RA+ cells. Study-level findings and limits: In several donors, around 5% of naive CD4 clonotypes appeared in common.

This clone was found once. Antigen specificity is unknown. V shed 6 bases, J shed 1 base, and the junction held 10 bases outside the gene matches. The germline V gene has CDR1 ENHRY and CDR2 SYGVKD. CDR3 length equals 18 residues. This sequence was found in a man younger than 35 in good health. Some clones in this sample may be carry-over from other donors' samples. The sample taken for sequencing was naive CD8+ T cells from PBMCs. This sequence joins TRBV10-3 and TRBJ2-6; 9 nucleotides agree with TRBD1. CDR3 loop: CAIRIGTGKGSGANVLTF. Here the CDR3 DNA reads TGTGCCATCAGAATTGGGACAGGGAAAGGGTCTGGGGCCAACGTCCTGACTTTC.